This TCR beta chain was sequenced during a study of T cells in localized non-small cell lung cancer. Points from the study as a whole: Only one tumor region was sequenced, so heterogeneity remains possible. Out of the top 100 tumor clones, a median about 58 were seen in adjacent lung.

The germline CDR1 and CDR2 sequences are MDHEN and SYDVKM. The CDR3 is made up of 13 amino acids. The V gene end was trimmed by 7 bases and the J gene end by 7 bases; junction bases not matched to a gene: 5. As concerns this clone: Its specificity is unknown.

Using immunoSEQ multiplex PCR, the repertoire was profiled, and TCRdb retains in-frame clones only, with some absent. The repertoire holds 65,000 to 90,000 clones, with around 81% as singletons. This TCR was sampled from a man aged 40 to 69 with stage II squamous cell lung carcinoma. Source: PBMCs, taken before any cancer treatment. The chain recombines TRBV28 with TRBJ2-1; TRBD2 agrees at 9 bases. CDR3 amino acids: CASIRTSVNEQFF. The DNA of the CDR3 is TGTGCCAGCATCAGGACTAGCGTGAATGAGCAGTTCTTC.